This T cell receptor (beta chain) was sequenced for a study of early T cells in non-severe SARS-CoV-2 infection. TCRdb used MiXCR to reprocess the 5' RACE reads, holding one entry per CDR3 protein. The sample contains approximately 77,000 distinct CDR3 sequences, about 5% of which appear only once. Germline V lookup: CDR1 MNHEY, CDR2 SMNVEV (reference sequence). The CDR3 totals 15 residues. The V gene lost 7 bases and the J gene lost 1 base, with 15 bases spanning the gap. This clonotype was seen repeatedly, ten times or more. The material sequenced was whole blood, taken at baseline. The receptor was derived from an adult who was a healthcare worker with PCR-confirmed SARS-CoV-2 infection or an uninfected control (not recorded which). The chain has TRBV27 and TRBJ2-3, with D perhaps TRBD1 (5 bases). CDR3 loop: CASNTAQQGTDTQYF. The CDR3 coding sequence is TGTGCCAGCAATACCGCCCAACAGGGCACAGATACGCAGTATTTT.